This passage covers 3 T cell receptor beta chains from one sample sequenced in a study of cytomegalovirus exposure and HLA in healthy donors. PCR employed 60 Vbeta and 13 Jbeta primers. Repertoires were generated with immunoSEQ multiplex PCR, while TCRdb's copy carries only in-frame clones and drops some. The sample carries about 120,000 clones, roughly four fifths recorded once. Sequenced material: PBMCs. The source of these receptors is a man between 35 and 55 years old in good health and CMV-seronegative.

V gene TRBV19 combines with J gene TRBJ2-4; 7 positions match TRBD2. Germline lookup yields CDR1 LNHDA and CDR2 SQIVND (reference sequence). The CDR3 sequence is 12 residues long. The ends lost 5 bases at V and 12 bases at J; junction bases unmatched: 7. The CDR3 bases are TGTGCCAGTAGTCCTGCGGCGGGAGCTCAGTACTTC. Translating gives CASSPAAGAQYF.

This clone was detected only once. The V call is TRBV18, the J call TRBJ2-1, with 7 bases that match TRBD1. CDR3 size: 15 residues. Trimming cost V 6 bases and J 7 bases; bases outside gene matches: 12. Per germline, CDR1 KGHSH and CDR2 LQKENI. CDR3 sequence: CASSRDNRGRNEQFF. In DNA form, the CDR3 reads TGTGCCAGCTCGCGTGATAATAGGGGGCGTAATGAGCAGTTCTTC.

This sequence joins TRBV19 and TRBJ1-5, with 9 nucleotides matching TRBD1. Trimming cost V 1 base and J 1 base; bases outside gene matches: 5. This CDR3 is built from 17 residues. Germline V gives CDR1 LNHDA, CDR2 SQIVND (reference sequence). The CDR3 spells CASSIAGQGLSNQPQHF. CDR3 bases: TGTGCCAGTAGTATAGCCGGACAGGGGCTAAGCAATCAGCCCCAGCATTTT.